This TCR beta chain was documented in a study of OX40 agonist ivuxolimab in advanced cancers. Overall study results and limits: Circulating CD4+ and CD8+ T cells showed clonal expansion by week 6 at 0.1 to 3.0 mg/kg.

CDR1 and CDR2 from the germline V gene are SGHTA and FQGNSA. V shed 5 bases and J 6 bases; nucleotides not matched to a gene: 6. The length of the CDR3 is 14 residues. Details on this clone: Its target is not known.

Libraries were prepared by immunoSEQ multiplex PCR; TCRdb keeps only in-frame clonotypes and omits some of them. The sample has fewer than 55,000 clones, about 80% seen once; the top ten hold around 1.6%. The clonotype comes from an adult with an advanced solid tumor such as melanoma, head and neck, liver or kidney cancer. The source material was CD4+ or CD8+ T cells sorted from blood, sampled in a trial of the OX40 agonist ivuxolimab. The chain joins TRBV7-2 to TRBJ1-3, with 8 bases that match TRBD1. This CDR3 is CASSPAGGLNTIYF. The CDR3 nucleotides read TGTGCCAGCAGCCCAGCAGGGGGCTTAAACACCATATATTTT.